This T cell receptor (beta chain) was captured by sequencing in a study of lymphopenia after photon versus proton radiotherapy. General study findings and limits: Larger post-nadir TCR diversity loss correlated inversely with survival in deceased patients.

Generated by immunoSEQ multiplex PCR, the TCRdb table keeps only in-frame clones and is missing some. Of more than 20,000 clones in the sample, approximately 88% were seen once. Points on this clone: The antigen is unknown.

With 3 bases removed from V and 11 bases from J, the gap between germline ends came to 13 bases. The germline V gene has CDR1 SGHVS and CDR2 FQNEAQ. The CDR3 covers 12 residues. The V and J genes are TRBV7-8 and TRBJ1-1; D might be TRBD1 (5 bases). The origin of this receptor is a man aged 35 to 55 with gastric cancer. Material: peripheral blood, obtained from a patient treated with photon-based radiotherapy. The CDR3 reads CASSFSQGSAFF. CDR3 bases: TGTGCCAGCAGCTTTTCTCAGGGATCGGCTTTCTTT.